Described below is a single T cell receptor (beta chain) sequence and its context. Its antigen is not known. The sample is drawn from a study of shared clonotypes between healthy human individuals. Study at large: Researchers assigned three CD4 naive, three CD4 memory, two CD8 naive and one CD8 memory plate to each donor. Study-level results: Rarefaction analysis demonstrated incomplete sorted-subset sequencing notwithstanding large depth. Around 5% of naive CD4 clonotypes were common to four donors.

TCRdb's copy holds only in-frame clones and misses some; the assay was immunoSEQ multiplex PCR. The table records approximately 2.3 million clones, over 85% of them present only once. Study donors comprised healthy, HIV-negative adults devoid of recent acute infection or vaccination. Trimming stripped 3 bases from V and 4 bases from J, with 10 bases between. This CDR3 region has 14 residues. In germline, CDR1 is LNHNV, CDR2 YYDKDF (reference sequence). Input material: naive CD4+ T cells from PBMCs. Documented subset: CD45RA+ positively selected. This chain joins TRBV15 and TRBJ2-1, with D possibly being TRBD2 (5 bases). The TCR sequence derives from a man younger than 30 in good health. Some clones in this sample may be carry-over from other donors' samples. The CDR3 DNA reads TGTGCCACCAGCAGGGGAGTGGTTTACAATGAGCAGTTCTTC. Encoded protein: CATSRGVVYNEQFF.